This T cell receptor beta chain was sequenced for a study of control samples from healthy donors and cancer patients. Some clones are missing from TCRdb's copy, which holds only in-frame ones; the method was immunoSEQ multiplex PCR. The top ten clones hold around 6.4% of a sample with about 410,000 clones, 75% to 95% of them seen once. There are 14 residues in the CDR3. Deletions cut 2 bases from V and 7 bases from J, with 15 bases between. In germline, CDR1 is GTSNPN, CDR2 SVGIG (reference sequence). The sample comprised PBMCs. This chain connects TRBV30 to TRBJ2-1, with D possibly being TRBD2 (5 bases). The sequence derives from a man aged 35-49 years with head and neck cancer. The CDR3 reads CAWSIAGLDNEQFF. The CDR3 DNA is TGTGCCTGGAGTATAGCTGGACTCGATAATGAGCAGTTCTTC.